One sample yielded the 19 T cell receptor beta chains listed below, sequenced in a study of blood T cell repertoires in COVID-19. The assay was immunoSEQ multiplex PCR, and TCRdb's table has in-frame clones only and misses some. The table lists over 130,000 clones, roughly four fifths of them singletons. Material for sequencing was peripheral blood. The receptor source for this set is a woman aged 55-75 years with acute or convalescent COVID-19.

V is TRBV7-2 and J is TRBJ2-4, with 12 bases identical to TRBD2. The ends lost 5 bases at V and 0 bases at J; junction bases unmatched: 5. The CDR3 is 17 amino acids. Germline assignment: CDR1 SGHTA and CDR2 FQGNSA. Here the CDR3 reads CASSPSGRALAKNIQYF. As DNA, the CDR3 is TGTGCCAGCAGCCCTAGCGGGAGGGCGCTAGCCAAAAACATTCAGTACTTC.

The gene calls are TRBV19 and TRBJ1-4; no clear D. CDR3 length equals 14 residues. Germline lookup yields CDR1 LNHDA and CDR2 SQIVND (reference sequence). Trimming cost V 4 bases and J 7 bases, with 13 bases left between them. In DNA, the CDR3 is TGTGCCAGTAGTAACCTCGGGAGTGTTGAAAAACTGTTTTTT. Its protein product is CASSNLGSVEKLFF.

The J gene is TRBJ2-3, the V gene TRBV29-1, with a weak D call TRBD1 (6 bases). The germline gives CDR1 SQVTM, CDR2 ANQGSEA. Trimming left V 6 bases short and J 2 bases short, with 15 bases between. The CDR3 covers 14 residues. CDR3 residues: CSVGTTTYTDTQYF. CDR3 sequence (DNA): TGCAGCGTGGGGACAACGACTTACACAGATACGCAGTATTTT.

Only a few counts were recorded for this clone. This rearrangement joins TRBV18 to TRBJ1-4; D is possibly TRBD1 (6 bases). Looked up from germline, CDR1 is KGHSH and CDR2 is LQKENI. Deletions cut 5 bases from V and 4 bases from J, with 8 bases between. The CDR3 sequence is 13 residues long. CDR3 DNA sequence: TGTGCCAGCTCAGGACAGAATAATGAAAAACTGTTTTTT. Translation: CASSGQNNEKLFF.

This chain joins TRBV12-3 or TRBV12-4 and TRBJ2-7, with D possibly being TRBD1 (6 bases). The V gene lost 2 bases and the J gene lost 6 bases, with 11 bases spanning the gap. The CDR3 totals 13 residues. CDR3 coding DNA: TGTGCCAGCAGTTTAATCCGAGGGGGCGAGCAGTACTTC. Translating gives CASSLIRGGEQYF.

CDR3 in amino acids: CASSMDMGPITEAFF. In nucleotides, the CDR3 is TGTGCCAGTAGTATGGACATGGGGCCGATCACTGAAGCTTTCTTT. V usage is TRBV19 and J usage is TRBJ1-1; a possible D gene is TRBD1 (5 bases). This CDR3 spans 15 amino acids. Trimming removed 3 bases from V and 4 bases from J, with 15 bases in between. CDR1 and CDR2 from the germline V gene are LNHDA and SQIVND (reference sequence).

The V gene is TRBV7-8, the J gene TRBJ1-3; unclear D gene. V was clipped by 8 bases and J by 4 bases, with 18 bases between them. The germline V gene has CDR1 SGHVS and CDR2 FQNEAQ. The CDR3 consists of 15 residues. CDR3 DNA sequence: TGTGCCAGCCGTGAGTTAGCGAATAAAGGAAACACCATATATTTT. Translated: CASRELANKGNTIYF.

The table lists this clone with a count of one. The gene calls are TRBV3-1 (or the pseudogene TRBV3-2) and TRBJ1-1; tentative D call: TRBD1 (6 bases). The CDR3 length is 13 residues. Trimming shortened V by 5 bases and J by 5 bases, and 12 bases separated the two germline ends. Germline V gene lookup returns CDR1 LGHDT and CDR2 YNNKEL (reference sequence). The DNA of the CDR3 is TGTGCCAGCAGCGGGGGGGCTTGGACTGAAGCTTTCTTT. It specifies CASSGGAWTEAFF.

The J gene is TRBJ2-7, the V gene TRBV5-1; D is undetermined. There are 14 residues in the CDR3. Germline V gives CDR1 SGHRS, CDR2 YFSETQ. V dropped 0 bases and J dropped 0 bases, with 7 bases sitting between them. The CDR3 DNA reads TGCGCCAGCAGCTTGGCAGGATACTCCTACGAGCAGTACTTC. Translation gives CASSLAGYSYEQYF. Variable domain in full (rest from reference TRBV5-1 and TRBJ2-7): KAGVTQTPRYLIKTRGQQVTLSCSPISGHRSVSWYQQTPGQGLQFLFEYFSETQRNKGNFPGRFSGRQFSNSRSEMNVSTLELGDSALYLCASSLAGYSYEQYFGPGTRLTVT.

This chain links TRBV5-1 with TRBJ2-7, with TRBD2 matching 8 bases. CDR3 length: 15 residues. Germline-derived CDR1 and CDR2 are SGHRS and YFSETQ. Germline trimming cut 6 bases from V and 5 bases from J; bases unmatched to any gene: 13. In nucleotides, the CDR3 is TGCGCCAGCACTCCGCAAGCGGGAGTCCAACACGAGCAGTACTTC. This translates into CASTPQAGVQHEQYF.

This chain links TRBV4-2 with TRBJ1-2, with TRBD1 matching over 7 bases. The CDR3 consists of 13 residues. The germline gives CDR1 LGHNA, CDR2 YNFKEQ. Trimming removed 2 bases from V and 4 bases from J; junction bases left unmatched: 1. The CDR3 protein is CASSQRDSYGYTF. The CDR3 DNA follows: TGTGCCAGCAGCCAACGGGACAGCTATGGCTACACCTTC.

The V and J genes are TRBV30 and TRBJ2-3; TRBD2 matches 14 bases. Germline values: CDR1 GTSNPN, CDR2 SVGIG (reference sequence). The ends lost 2 bases at V and 3 bases at J; junction bases unmatched: 7. The length of the CDR3 is 17 residues. The CDR3 sequence is CAWSRTSGRQGTDTQYF. CDR3 nucleotide sequence: TGTGCCTGGAGTAGGACTAGCGGGAGGCAGGGAACAGATACGCAGTATTTT.

This chain links TRBV4-3 with TRBJ2-3; the match to TRBD1 covers 7 bases. V was pared by 1 base and J by 2 bases, with 6 bases of the junction left unmatched. CDR1 and CDR2 (germline): LGHNA, YSLEER. The CDR3 length is 16 residues. The DNA for the CDR3 is TGCGCCAGCAGCCAAGCCCCAGGGGGTAACACAGATACGCAGTATTTT. This sequence encodes CASSQAPGGNTDTQYF.

The chain uses TRBV11-1 and TRBJ2-5; a possible D gene is TRBD1 (5 bases). Germline CDR1 reads SGHAT; CDR2 reads FQDESV (reference sequence). This CDR3 has 15 residues. V lost 0 bases and J 2 bases, leaving 10 bases between the germline ends. This chain's CDR3 is CASSLAGQGQETQYF. The CDR3 region has the DNA TGTGCCAGCAGCTTAGCTGGGCAGGGTCAAGAGACCCAGTACTTC. The full variable domain, in which reference TRBV11-1 and TRBJ2-5 provide the parts outside the CDR3, is EAEVAQSPRYKITEKSQAVAFWCDPISGHATLYWYRQILGQGPELLVQFQDESVVDDSQLPKDRFSAERLKGVDSTLKIQPAELGDSAMYLCASSLAGQGQETQYFGPGTRLLVL.

The chain uses TRBV24-1 and TRBJ2-3, with 7 bases aligning to TRBD1. The ends lost 4 bases at V and 6 bases at J; junction bases unmatched: 12. The CDR3 sequence is 16 residues long. Germline CDR1 is KGHDR and CDR2 is SFDVKD. CDR3 nucleotide sequence: TGTGCCACCAGTGACCCGACAGGGTCCTACCCGGATACGCAGTATTTT. Residues: CATSDPTGSYPDTQYF.

The chain combines TRBV19 with TRBJ2-6; 9 bases match TRBD1. After removal of 2 bases from V and 2 bases from J, the junction contained 13 bases not matched to a gene. The CDR3 covers 20 residues. Germline-derived CDR1 and CDR2 are LNHDA and SQIVND (reference sequence). CDR3 nucleotide sequence: TGTGCCAGTAGTATAAAGGACAGGGGAAGGGGGATCCCTGGGGCCAACGTCCTGACTTTC. It is translated as CASSIKDRGRGIPGANVLTF.

V and J are TRBV11-2 and TRBJ2-7; TRBD1 is a possible D gene (5 bases). The ends were cut back, 4 bases at V and 2 bases at J, with 6 bases in the middle. Germline V gene sequence: CDR1 SGHAT, CDR2 FQNNGV. The CDR3 spans 12 residues. Here the CDR3 DNA reads TGTGCCAGCAGCTCACAGGCCTACGAGCAGTACTTC. It codes for CASSSQAYEQYF.

CDR3: CASGTGTEQYF. In DNA form, the CDR3 reads TGTGCCAGTGGGACAGGGACCGAGCAGTACTTC. The J gene is TRBJ2-7, the V gene TRBV2; 9 positions agree with TRBD1. J was trimmed by 6 bases and V by 9 bases; bases with no gene match: 3. From germline, CDR1 is SNHLY and CDR2 FYNNEI. The CDR3 covers 11 residues.

V gene TRBV11-3 combines with J gene TRBJ2-7; 8 nucleotides line up with TRBD1. Germline V gene sequence: CDR1 SGHNT, CDR2 YENEEA. This CDR3 has 12 amino acids. The CDR3 sequence is CASGQGIYEQYF. The CDR3 DNA sequence: TGTGCATCCGGACAGGGAATTTACGAGCAGTACTTC.